This is a list of T cell receptor beta chains from one sample in a study of cytomegalovirus exposure and HLA in healthy donors. Repertoires were generated with immunoSEQ multiplex PCR, while TCRdb's copy carries only in-frame clones and drops some. The sample shows about 200,000 clones, roughly four fifths of them seen only once. Sequencing was performed on PBMCs. The receptors come from a man in his thirties or forties in good health and CMV-seronegative. CDR3s include the opening cysteine and the closing phenylalanine or tryptophan.

V	J	CDR3
TRBV9	TRBJ1-1	CASSVESQGNTEAFF
TRBV11-1	TRBJ2-2	CASSLDSGRSGELFF
TRBV2	TRBJ2-1	CASKVRQGVVYEQFF
TRBV10-3	TRBJ1-1	CAISASGAEAFF
TRBV2	TRBJ1-3	CASMMGGGNTIYF
TRBV4-1	TRBJ2-1	CASSSRRLAGKNNEQFF
TRBV5-1	TRBJ2-7	CASKEDRVYEQYF
TRBV7-9	TRBJ2-1	CASSLDKGDNEQFF
TRBV5-1	TRBJ2-1	CASSLELAGNLPGNEQFF
TRBV7-8	TRBJ1-4	CASSLIRNEKLFF
TRBV9	TRBJ1-2	CASSVAGDNYGYTF
TRBV18	TRBJ2-1	CASSPLAGEYNEQFF
TRBV5-4	TRBJ1-4	CASSLGVTNEKLFF
TRBV4-1	TRBJ1-4	CASRESTATNEKLFF
TRBV7-9	TRBJ1-1	CASSPGQGDTEAFF
TRBV4-2	TRBJ2-7	CASSFETGQIYEQYF
TRBV27	TRBJ2-3	CASTLWGQGASGTQYF
TRBV6-1	TRBJ2-1	CAGQSGTYYDEQFF
TRBV15	TRBJ2-1	CATSRDPGATRNEQFF
TRBV9	TRBJ2-2	CASSSGGTSGTNTGELFF
TRBV6-1	TRBJ1-5	CASSEPRDSFSNQPQHF
TRBV19	TRBJ1-4	CASLDRDRGPKLFF
TRBV2	TRBJ1-1	CASTVNTEAFF